These T cell receptor beta chains were read from a single sample in a study of early T cells in non-severe SARS-CoV-2 infection. TCRdb independently ran MiXCR on the 5' RACE reads; one entry per CDR3 protein. The data contain roughly 50,000 distinct CDR3 sequences, around 10% of them singletons. The source material was whole blood. The receptors were gathered from an adult who was a healthcare worker with PCR-confirmed SARS-CoV-2 infection or an uninfected control (not recorded which). The conserved cysteine and the conserved F or W are not part of the CDR3 here.

CDR3 protein | V gene
SAERGNTEAF | TRBV20-1
ASSLAPNDYYGYT | TRBV12-3/TRBV12-4
ATSSDRGRGYT | TRBV27
SARDGTSVTGELF | TRBV20-1
ASTLGGAGNTEAF | TRBV27
SAMGAGVAEETQY | TRBV20-1
ASSIGLASTDTQY | TRBV19
ASSLVGRPAYEQY | TRBV7-9
ASSPGTSLSADEQF | TRBV11-1
ASSLQGEDYGYT | TRBV7-2
ASSNGLAGGPMNEQF | TRBV12-3/TRBV12-4
SDRSGDTQY | TRBV20-1
ASSIDSSNQPQH | TRBV19
AISESSNEQY | TRBV10-3
ASSPSYATNEKLF | TRBV7-8
ASSFRGTGLEKLF | TRBV4-1
ASSIEETQY | TRBV19
ASSSGQPSSGNTIY | TRBV7-9
AISVGVGDSPLH | TRBV10-3
ASREVGDTQY | TRBV6-7
AWSVRRDSYGYT | TRBV30
ASSLLAKNIQY | TRBV14
ASSRDRVKTEAF | TRBV7-2